The 24 T cell receptor beta chains given below trace back to one sample, sequenced in a study of circulating and synovial CD4+ cells in juvenile arthritis. Some clones are missing from TCRdb's copy, which holds only in-frame ones; the method was immunoSEQ multiplex PCR. This sample has some 33,000 clones, with around 96% found just once. The specimen was CD4+ T cells from blood. The origin of the receptors is a human donor with juvenile idiopathic arthritis.

Turning to this clone: The germline gene is not matched at one end of the junction; a read error may be the cause. This chain connects TRBV5-4 to TRBJ1-2; D not certain. Germline V CDR1 and CDR2: SGHNT, YYREEE (reference sequence). This CDR3 has 16 residues. This chain's CDR3 is CASSLEPSRVNYSYTF. CDR3 DNA: TGTGCCAGCAGCTTGGAACCCAGCCGGGTAAACTATAGCTACACCTTC. The complete variable domain, with remaining parts taken from reference TRBV5-4 and TRBJ1-2, reads ETGVTQSPTHLIKTRGQQVTLRCSSQSGHNTVSWYQQALGQGPQFIFQYYREEENGRGNFPPRFSGLQFPNYSSELNVNALELDDSALYLCASSLEPSRVNYSYTFGSGTRLTVV.

V gene TRBV7-2 combines with J gene TRBJ2-7, with 11 bases matching TRBD1. Germline V gene lookup returns CDR1 SGHTA and CDR2 FQGNSA. The CDR3 runs to 15 residues. The ends lost 1 base at V and 5 bases at J; junction bases unmatched: 4. The CDR3 DNA reads as TGTGCCAGCAGCTTAGGCGGGACAGGGGGTAACGAGCAGTACTTC. Residues: CASSLGGTGGNEQYF.

The rearrangement uses TRBV11-2 and TRBJ1-4; no firm D call. V was trimmed by 3 bases and J by 4 bases, leaving 6 bases between them. The length of the CDR3 is 13 residues. Germline V gene lookup returns CDR1 SGHAT and CDR2 FQNNGV. This CDR3 reads CASSFGVNEKLFF. CDR3 DNA sequence: TGTGCCAGCAGCTTCGGGGTTAATGAAAAACTGTTTTTT. Drawing the rest from reference TRBV11-2 and TRBJ1-4, the complete variable domain is EAGVAQSPRYKIIEKRQSVAFWCNPISGHATLYWYQQILGQGPKLLIQFQNNGVVDDSQLPKDRFSAERLKGVDSTLKIQPAKLEDSAVYLCASSFGVNEKLFFGSGTQLSVL.

The V call is TRBV6-5, the J call TRBJ1-2; 8 bases are shared with TRBD1. This CDR3 contains 13 residues. Trimming removed 7 bases from V and 4 bases from J; junction bases left unmatched: 5. Germline V gene data show CDR1 as MNHEY and CDR2 as SVGAGI. CDR3 amino acids: CASKYDRGYGYTF. The CDR3 DNA reads TGTGCCAGCAAATACGACAGGGGCTATGGCTACACCTTC.

This clone was seen just once. J is TRBJ2-3 and V is TRBV30; D is perhaps TRBD2 (5 bases). V gave up 1 base and J gave up 2 bases, with 10 bases separating them. The germline gives CDR1 GTSNPN, CDR2 SVGIG (reference sequence). CDR3 length: 14 residues. CDR3 nucleotide sequence: TGTGCCTGGAGTGAAAGCGGTTCCACAGATACGCAGTATTTT. The encoded protein is CAWSESGSTDTQYF. Supplemented by reference TRBV30 and TRBJ2-3, the full variable domain reads SQTIHQWPATLVQPVGSPLSLECTVEGTSNPNLYWYRQAAGRGLQLLFYSVGIGQISSEVPQNLSASRPQDRQFILSSKKLLLSDSGFYLCAWSESGSTDTQYFGPGTRLTVL.

The chain combines TRBV6-5 with TRBJ1-2, with 9 bases aligning to TRBD1. V trimming: 6 bases; J trimming: 4 bases; junction bases outside the gene matches: 6. This CDR3 contains 14 residues. The germline V gene has CDR1 MNHEY and CDR2 SVGAGI. The CDR3 nucleotides are TGTGCCAGCAGCCGGGACAGGGCAAGCTATGGCTACACCTTC. Translating gives CASSRDRASYGYTF.

This chain joins TRBV18 and TRBJ2-7, with D unresolved. V lost 2 bases and J lost 0, with 8 bases in between. CDR3 length equals 14 residues. Germline assignment: CDR1 KGHSH and CDR2 LQKENI. In DNA form, the CDR3 reads TGTGCCAGCTCACCATTTCAGGTCTCCTACGAGCAGTACTTC. It translates to CASSPFQVSYEQYF.

This rearrangement joins TRBV7-9 to TRBJ1-6; D gene unclear. Germline CDR1 SEHNR, CDR2 FQNEAQ (reference sequence). The CDR3 has 11 amino acids. Trimming stripped 8 bases from V and 9 bases from J, with 8 bases between. CDR3 coding DNA: TGTGCCAGCCTCGGGGTTTCACCCCTCCACTTT. Translating gives CASLGVSPLHF.

This sequence joins TRBV5-6 and TRBJ1-1, with D perhaps TRBD1 (6 bases). Deletions cut 4 bases from V and 3 bases from J, with 19 bases between. The CDR3 is 16 residues long. Germline CDR1 reads SGHDT; CDR2 reads YYEEEE. The CDR3 DNA reads as TGTGCCAGCAGCCGAGGGCAGGGGTTGGGTGACACTGAAGCTTTCTTT. Amino acids: CASSRGQGLGDTEAFF.

The chain employs TRBV28 and TRBJ1-6, with 9 nucleotides matching TRBD1. The CDR3 contains 14 residues. CDR1 and CDR2 (germline): MDHEN, SYDVKM. V was pared by 4 bases and J by 9 bases, with 4 bases of the junction left unmatched. The CDR3 DNA reads as TGTGCCAGCAGTTCCGGACAGGGGACTTCACCCCTCCACTTT. Protein: CASSSGQGTSPLHF.

The chain combines TRBV27 with TRBJ2-7; weak D call: TRBD1 (5 bases). The ends were cut back, 5 bases at V and 2 bases at J, with 13 bases in the middle. The germline gives CDR1 MNHEY, CDR2 SMNVEV (reference sequence). CDR3 size: 14 residues. CDR3 coding DNA: TGTGCCAGCAGTCCAAACGACAGAACCTACGAGCAGTACTTC. It specifies CASSPNDRTYEQYF.

V gene TRBV7-9 combines with J gene TRBJ2-2; D call uncertain. The length of the CDR3 is 17 residues. CDR1 is SEHNR and CDR2 is FQNEAQ in the germline V gene (reference sequence). Trimming left V 4 bases short and J 5 bases short, with 20 bases between. The DNA of the CDR3 is TGTGCCAGCAGCTCCTGGGCGCCACTCAGCACGACCGGGGAGCTGTTTTTT. Protein: CASSSWAPLSTTGELFF.

V usage is TRBV29-1 and J usage is TRBJ2-7, with 8 nucleotides matching TRBD2. Germline assignment: CDR1 SQVTM and CDR2 ANQGSEA. This CDR3 contains 12 residues. The V segment lost 7 bases and the J segment 2 bases; nucleotides outside the gene matches: 4. CDR3 loop: CSAVLAAYEQYF. CDR3 nucleotide sequence: TGCAGCGCCGTACTAGCGGCCTACGAGCAGTACTTC.

With respect to this clone: The sample has other DNA sequences that encode this CDR3 too. The rearrangement links TRBV5-1 to TRBJ2-7; TRBD1 aligns across 9 bases. CDR1 and CDR2 from the germline V gene are SGHRS and YFSETQ. The CDR3 consists of 15 residues. The J segment lost 1 base and the V segment lost 0 bases, leaving 2 bases of the junction unmatched. The CDR3 region has the DNA TGCGCCAGCAGCTTGGGGGGGACAGGGTCCTACGAGCAGTACTTC. It encodes CASSLGGTGSYEQYF.

The genes are TRBV15 and TRBJ1-3; 7 nucleotides align to TRBD1. The CDR3 consists of 15 residues. Per the germline V gene, CDR1 is LNHNV and CDR2 is YYDKDF (reference sequence). Trimming at V came to 0 bases and at J to 9 bases, leaving 8 bases not matched to a gene. In DNA form, the CDR3 reads TGTGCCACCAGCAGAGATCCGGAGGGGGCGGGCACCATATATTTT. This codes for CATSRDPEGAGTIYF.

The chain has TRBV7-6 and TRBJ1-5; 8 bases agree with TRBD1. Losses at the gene ends were 5 bases for V and 0 bases for J; bases not matched to a gene: 9. CDR3 size: 17 residues. Looked up from germline, CDR1 is SGHVS and CDR2 is FNYEAQ. In DNA, the CDR3 is TGTGCCAGCAGCGCCACCGGACAGGGACTTAGCAATCAGCCCCAGCATTTT. It is translated as CASSATGQGLSNQPQHF.

J is TRBJ1-4 and V is TRBV5-5, with 8 bases fitting TRBD1. V lost 1 base and J lost 7; bases outside the gene matches: 3. The CDR3 runs to 14 residues. Germline loops: CDR1 SGHKS, CDR2 YYEKEE (reference sequence). The CDR3 region has the DNA TGTGCCAGCAGCTTGCAGGGGGCGAGTGAAAAACTGTTTTTT. Amino acid sequence: CASSLQGASEKLFF.

The gene calls are TRBV7-3 and TRBJ2-1; 7 nucleotides align to TRBD1. The CDR3 runs 15 residues. Germline trimming cut 5 bases from V and 9 bases from J; bases unmatched to any gene: 13. Per germline, CDR1 SGHTA and CDR2 FQGTGA. The chain's CDR3 is CASSPSTGTNGEQFF. The DNA for the CDR3 is TGTGCCAGCAGCCCCTCGACAGGGACAAACGGTGAGCAGTTCTTC.

The chain employs TRBV29-1 and TRBJ2-5; 7 bases fit TRBD1. Trimming at V came to 4 bases and at J to 6 bases, leaving 8 bases not matched to a gene. This CDR3 contains 13 residues. The germline V gene has CDR1 SQVTM and CDR2 ANQGSEA. The CDR3 loop reads CSVGSQGEKTQYF. In DNA form, the CDR3 reads TGCAGCGTTGGCTCTCAGGGGGAAAAGACCCAGTACTTC.

The V and J genes are TRBV7-9 and TRBJ2-3; TRBD2 might be the D (6 bases). There are 14 residues in the CDR3. With 2 bases removed from V and 5 bases from J, the gap between germline ends came to 11 bases. Germline lookup yields CDR1 SEHNR and CDR2 FQNEAQ (reference sequence). In DNA form, the CDR3 reads TGTGCCAGCAGCTTAACTAGCCCGAAAGATACGCAGTATTTT. This encodes CASSLTSPKDTQYF.

The V and J genes are TRBV11-2 and TRBJ1-2; D possibly corresponds to TRBD1 (6 bases). V was trimmed by 2 bases and J by 8 bases, leaving 12 bases between them. CDR1 is SGHAT, CDR2 FQNNGV, per germline. This CDR3 has 13 residues. In DNA form, the CDR3 reads TGTGCCAGCAGCTTACCCACAGGGACCGGCTACACCTTC. Translating gives CASSLPTGTGYTF.

The chain uses TRBV27 and TRBJ2-2; 9 nucleotides align to TRBD2. Germline V gene sequence: CDR1 MNHEY, CDR2 SMNVEV (reference sequence). Trimming cost V 6 bases and J 6 bases; bases outside gene matches: 8. The CDR3 length is 15 residues. The DNA for the CDR3 is TGTGCCAGCAGCGTCGCGGGGGGGAGCGCCGGGGAGCTGTTTTTT. Protein: CASSVAGGSAGELFF.

J is TRBJ2-2 and V is TRBV27, with a possible D match to TRBD1 (6 bases). Germline values: CDR1 MNHEY, CDR2 SMNVEV (reference sequence). This CDR3 contains 15 residues. Trimming left V 5 bases short and J 5 bases short, with 15 bases between. The CDR3 bases are TGTGCCAGCAGTACAGGGACGTCCAATACCGGGGAGCTGTTTTTT. Translated, it gives CASSTGTSNTGELFF.

The rearrangement links TRBV15 to TRBJ2-7; 7 bases match TRBD1. The germline CDR1 and CDR2 sequences are LNHNV and YYDKDF (reference sequence). The CDR3 is 13 residues long. With 4 bases clipped from V and 2 bases from J, the junction kept 2 bases outside the gene matches. The CDR3 loop is CATSIQGAYEQYF. The CDR3 nucleotides read TGTGCCACCAGCATCCAGGGGGCCTACGAGCAGTACTTC.